Given below is one TCR beta chain in context. Trimming stripped 2 bases from V and 1 base from J, with 5 bases between. This CDR3 comprises 13 residues. Per germline, CDR1 SGHVS and CDR2 FQNEAQ. Treatment described: roughly 20 received Ad26.COV2.S at low or high dose, single or two shots; five or six received placebo; per-sample allocation not given. Sampling was performed 63 days after the first vaccine or placebo injection. Here immunoSEQ multiplex PCR was the method, and the copy in TCRdb shows in-frame clones only, minus some. The sample has about 350,000 clones; around 90% are singletons. The data stem from a study of Ad26.COV2.S vaccination and SARS-CoV-2 variants.

The clonotype comes from a person aged 18-65 years who received the Ad26.COV2.S COVID-19 vaccine or a placebo. Specimen: peripheral blood, collected in a trial of Ad26.COV2.S vaccine versus placebo. The J gene is TRBJ1-1, the V gene TRBV7-8; D is ambiguous. The CDR3: CASSLRSNTEAFF. CDR3 DNA sequence: TGTGCCAGCAGCTTAAGGTCGAACACTGAAGCTTTCTTT.